One sample yielded the 32 T cell receptor beta chains listed below, sequenced in a study of regulatory T cells in long-lasting Graves disease. The sample's time point: newly diagnosed GD, antithyroid drugs for less than 3 months. RNA from PBMCs was the source of the TCR library. Combining iRepertoire HTBI primers with Arm-PCR of CDR3 regions, the authors built TCR beta libraries. MiXCR, applied by TCRdb to the multiplex PCR reads, yields one record per CDR3 protein. This table has around 480,000 distinct CDR3 sequences, approximately 16% appearing once. This sample also appeared in a second study, on T cells in Graves' hyperthyroidism and ophthalmopathy.

The sample here was peripheral blood mononuclear cells (PBMCs), taken at new diagnosis, from a patient treated with antithyroid drugs. The receptors were gathered from a woman aged 35 to 60 with Graves disease.

This chain connects TRBV7-9 to TRBJ2-3; no clear D gene. Germline CDR1 reads SEHNR; CDR2 reads FQNEAQ (reference sequence). Trimming cost V 5 bases and J 8 bases, with 11 bases left between them. The CDR3 is 12 amino acids. CDR3 sequence: CASSHSSGTQYF. The CDR3 DNA reads as TGTGCCAGCAGCCATTCGTCGGGTACGCAGTATTTT. The full variable domain, with the rest looked up from reference TRBV7-9 and TRBJ2-3, is DTGVSQNPRHKITKRGQNVTFRCDPISEHNRLYWYRQTLGQGPEFLTYFQNEAQLEKSRLLSDRFSAERPKGSFSTLEIQRTEQGDSAMYLCASSHSSGTQYFGPGTRLTVL.

This clonotype was detected ten times or more. The chain has TRBV27 and TRBJ1-1, with a tentative D call TRBD1 (6 bases). This CDR3 region has 18 residues. Germline V gene lookup returns CDR1 MNHEY and CDR2 SMNVEV (reference sequence). Deletions cut 3 bases from V and 1 base from J, with 21 bases between. The CDR3 sequence: CASSFGGRRGRGNTEAFF. The CDR3 coding sequence is TGTGCCAGCAGTTTTGGGGGCAGGAGGGGACGAGGGAACACTGAAGCTTTCTTT.

In this sample, this clonotype turned up a few times. The chain employs TRBV5-6 and TRBJ2-3, with a weak D call TRBD1 (6 bases). Trimming removed 4 bases at V and 2 bases at J, with 17 bases between. The CDR3 runs 16 residues. CDR1 is SGHDT and CDR2 is YYEEEE in the germline V gene. The DNA for the CDR3 is TGTGCCAGCAGCCTATCACGCAGGGGCCTCACAGATACGCAGTATTTT. It codes for CASSLSRRGLTDTQYF.

This clonotype occurred many times. V gene TRBV19 combines with J gene TRBJ2-1; D may be TRBD1 or TRBD2 (5 bases each). The CDR3 spans 15 residues. The germline V gene has CDR1 LNHDA and CDR2 SQIVND (reference sequence). V dropped 3 bases and J dropped 4 bases, with 13 bases sitting between them. In DNA form, the CDR3 reads TGTGCCAGTAGTATCGGGACGGCCCAGTACAATGAGCAGTTCTTC. Translation gives CASSIGTAQYNEQFF.

The V call is TRBV6-5, the J call TRBJ1-2, with D uncertain. Per germline, CDR1 MNHEY and CDR2 SVGAGI. V was pared by 0 bases and J by 0 bases, with 5 bases between. The CDR3 runs to 14 residues. In nucleotides, the CDR3 is TGTGCCAGCAGTTACTCACCAGCTAACTATGGCTACACCTTC. Protein sequence: CASSYSPANYGYTF.

This clonotype occurred many times. The chain joins TRBV18 to TRBJ2-7, with D maybe TRBD2 (6 bases). Trimming took off 2 bases at V and 0 bases at J, with 11 bases between the two ends. Germline V gene sequence: CDR1 KGHSH, CDR2 LQKENI. This CDR3 has 15 residues. The CDR3 sequence: CASSPGTGSSYEQYF. The CDR3 coding sequence is TGTGCCAGCTCACCAGGGACTGGGAGCTCCTACGAGCAGTACTTC.

V usage is TRBV25-1 and J usage is TRBJ2-1; 7 nucleotides agree with TRBD1. Per germline, CDR1 MGHDK and CDR2 SYGVNS. The CDR3 spans 16 residues. The trim removed 1 base at V and 5 bases at J, leaving 8 bases unmatched. The CDR3, as DNA: TGTGCCAGCAGTGAATTCGAGACAGGGAATAACAATGAGCAGTTCTTC. It codes for CASSEFETGNNNEQFF.

This clonotype showed up many times. The CDR3 reads CASSLLAGLNEQFF. CDR3 bases: TGTGCCAGCAGTTTACTAGCGGGCCTTAATGAGCAGTTCTTC. V gene TRBV28 combines with J gene TRBJ2-1; TRBD2 aligns across 8 bases. There are 14 residues in the CDR3. Trimming cost V 2 bases and J 7 bases; bases outside gene matches: 4. CDR1 is MDHEN, CDR2 SYDVKM, per germline. Full variable domain (remainder filled in from reference TRBV28 and TRBJ2-1): DVKVTQSSRYLVKRTGEKVFLECVQDMDHENMFWYRQDPGLGLRLIYFSYDVKMKEKGDIPEGYSVSREKKERFSLILESASTNQTSMYLCASSLLAGLNEQFFGPGTRLTVL.

This clonotype was seen repeatedly, ten times or more. This chain links TRBV2 with TRBJ1-6, with 8 bases fitting TRBD1. The germline V gene encodes CDR1 SNHLY and CDR2 FYNNEI. This CDR3 region has 15 residues. J lost 7 bases, V lost 5 bases, and 7 bases had no gene match. DNA for the CDR3: TGTGCCAGCAGTCGAGGTCCAGGGGGCAATTCACCCCTCCACTTT. This gives the protein CASSRGPGGNSPLHF.

This clonotype was counted ten times or more. The chain joins TRBV5-1 to TRBJ1-1; perhaps TRBD1 as D (6 bases). CDR1 and CDR2 from the germline V gene are SGHRS and YFSETQ. This CDR3 is 14 amino acids long. V dropped 4 bases and J dropped 1 base, with 11 bases sitting between them. CDR3 in amino acids: CASSRTGQNTEAFF. The CDR3 nucleotides read TGCGCCAGCAGCCGTACGGGACAGAACACTGAAGCTTTCTTT.

This clonotype was observed many times. The chain joins TRBV20-1 to TRBJ1-4; TRBD1 might be the D (6 bases). Trimming took 6 bases from V and 7 from J, leaving 18 bases between them. Per the germline V gene, CDR1 is DFQATT and CDR2 is SNEGSKA (reference sequence). There are 14 residues in the CDR3. The CDR3 here is CSAVSRDTGEKLFF. CDR3 nucleotides: TGCAGTGCCGTCTCGAGGGACACCGGTGAAAAACTGTTTTTT.

The sample holds many counts of this clonotype. The chain links TRBV7-9 to TRBJ1-1; 8 bases are a match to TRBD1. The V gene's germline CDR1 is SEHNR and CDR2 FQNEAQ (reference sequence). V lost 2 bases to trimming and J lost 5 bases; unmatched junction nucleotides: 4. This CDR3 is 14 amino acids long. The CDR3 region is CASSLQGARTEAFF. CDR3 DNA sequence: TGTGCCAGCAGCTTACAGGGGGCGCGGACTGAAGCTTTCTTT. Based on the CDR3 plus reference TRBV7-9 and TRBJ1-1, the full variable domain is DTGVSQNPRHKITKRGQNVTFRCDPISEHNRLYWYRQTLGQGPEFLTYFQNEAQLEKSRLLSDRFSAERPKGSFSTLEIQRTEQGDSAMYLCASSLQGARTEAFFGQGTRLTVV.

The chain combines TRBV12-5 with TRBJ1-2; no clear D. CDR1 is LGHNT, CDR2 FRNRAP, per germline. CDR3 size: 16 residues. Trimming took off 2 bases at V and 4 bases at J, with 17 bases between the two ends. The CDR3 region is CASGLPDRARTYGYTF. CDR3 coding DNA: TGTGCTAGTGGTTTGCCCGACCGGGCACGTACCTATGGCTACACCTTC.

This clonotype was observed at least ten times. The rearrangement uses TRBV7-9 and TRBJ2-3; 7 bases are a match to TRBD2. Germline CDR1 is SEHNR and CDR2 is FQNEAQ (reference sequence). After removal of 4 bases from V and 2 bases from J, the junction contained 6 bases not matched to a gene. This CDR3 is built from 15 residues. The CDR3 reads CASSSGLEFTDTQYF. The DNA for the CDR3 is TGTGCCAGCAGCTCCGGACTAGAATTCACAGATACGCAGTATTTT.

This clonotype was seen more than once but under ten times. The gene calls are TRBV2 and TRBJ2-1; 8 nucleotides agree with TRBD2. The CDR3 is 12 residues long. Germline assignment: CDR1 SNHLY and CDR2 FYNNEI. The J segment lost 8 bases and the V segment lost 6 bases, leaving 3 bases of the junction unmatched. CDR3 coding DNA: TGTGCCAGCAGGGAACTAGCGGATGAGCAGTTCTTC. It codes for CASRELADEQFF. Full variable domain (missing parts from reference TRBV2 and TRBJ2-1): EPEVTQTPSHQVTQMGQEVILRCVPISNHLYFYWYRQILGQKVEFLVSFYNNEISEKSEIFDDQFSVERPDGSNFTLKIRSTKLEDSAMYFCASRELADEQFFGPGTRLTVL.

This clonotype was seen ten or more times. This chain uses TRBV18 with TRBJ1-1; D is undetermined. CDR1 is KGHSH and CDR2 is LQKENI in the germline V gene. V was clipped by 3 bases and J by 1 base, with 6 bases between them. The CDR3 has 13 amino acids. The CDR3 region is CASSPWSNTEAFF. The DNA of the CDR3 is TGTGCCAGCTCACCTTGGTCGAACACTGAAGCTTTCTTT.

Of note for this clonotype: A read error is likely here: a far larger clone is one base away. The chain is built from TRBV28 and TRBJ1-1, with a weak D call TRBD1 (5 bases). Germline loops: CDR1 MDHEN, CDR2 SYDVKM. Trimming cost V 5 bases and J 1 base, with 14 bases left between them. The CDR3 consists of 15 residues. The CDR3 DNA follows: TGTGCCAGCAGTAATCCGGGACGGGGGAACACTGAAGCTTTCTTT. This codes for CASSNPGRGNTEAFF.

This clonotype was seen ten or more times. The rearrangement uses TRBV6-2 or TRBV6-3 and TRBJ1-2; D gene unclear. Trimming removed 2 bases at V and 0 bases at J, with 10 bases between. The CDR3 extends over 15 amino acids. The germline CDR1 and CDR2 sequences are MNHEY and SVGEGT. CDR3 sequence: CASSYAEGPNYGYTF. In DNA, the CDR3 is TGTGCCAGCAGTTACGCGGAAGGCCCTAACTATGGCTACACCTTC.

The sample holds a few counts of this clonotype. The V and J genes are TRBV6-1 and TRBJ1-4; weak D call: TRBD1 (6 bases). The CDR3 is 15 residues long. The germline gives CDR1 MNHNS, CDR2 SASEGT. The ends were cut back, 8 bases at V and 12 bases at J, with 25 bases in the middle. CDR3 in amino acids: CASSGGLLMDGQLFF. The DNA for the CDR3 is TGTGCCAGCTCCGGGGGGCTATTAATGGATGGGCAACTGTTTTTT.

This clonotype was seen only once. The J gene is TRBJ1-2, the V gene TRBV5-1, with a possible D match to TRBD1 (6 bases). The CDR3 covers 15 residues. V lost 0 bases to trimming and J lost 4 bases, with 13 bases between them. Germline-derived CDR1 and CDR2 are SGHRS and YFSETQ. Here the CDR3 reads CASSLGTATFYGYTF. As DNA, the CDR3 is TGCGCCAGCAGCTTGGGGACAGCTACATTCTATGGCTACACCTTC.

This clonotype was counted at least ten times. The genes are TRBV19 and TRBJ2-3; 11 bases are shared with TRBD2. Germline V CDR1 and CDR2: LNHDA, SQIVND (reference sequence). The CDR3 runs to 13 residues. Germline trimming cut 7 bases from V and 5 bases from J; bases unmatched to any gene: 2. The CDR3, as DNA: TGTGCCAGTATCCTAGCGGGAGGAGATACGCAGTATTTT. It specifies CASILAGGDTQYF. The full variable domain, completed using reference TRBV19 and TRBJ2-3, is DGGITQSPKYLFRKEGQNVTLSCEQNLNHDAMYWYRQDPGQGLRLIYYSQIVNDFQKGDIAEGYSVSREKKESFPLTVTSAQKNPTAFYLCASILAGGDTQYFGPGTRLTVL.

The chain has TRBV6-1 and TRBJ1-4, with D possibly TRBD1 on 5 matching bases. In germline, CDR1 is MNHNS, CDR2 SASEGT. CDR3 length equals 14 residues. Trimming stripped 4 bases from V and 5 bases from J, with 11 bases between. Written as DNA, the CDR3 is TGTGCCAGCAGTGGGGGACCTCTGAATGAAAAACTGTTTTTT. Protein: CASSGGPLNEKLFF.

This clonotype was counted many times. The rearrangement joins TRBV20-1 to TRBJ1-1, with a weak D call TRBD1 (5 bases). The CDR3 totals 15 residues. V dropped 0 bases and J dropped 4 bases, with 15 bases sitting between them. Germline CDR1 and CDR2: DFQATT and SNEGSKA (reference sequence). The CDR3 sequence is CSARDPGAGTTEAFF. CDR3 DNA sequence: TGCAGTGCTAGAGATCCTGGGGCAGGGACCACTGAAGCTTTCTTT.

This sequence joins TRBV7-9 and TRBJ2-2; D gene uncertain. There are 12 residues in the CDR3. The V end was cut by 8 bases, the J end by 5 bases, with 9 bases between. CDR1 and CDR2 from the germline V gene are SEHNR and FQNEAQ (reference sequence). The CDR3 protein is CASGDWTGELFF. In nucleotides, the CDR3 is TGTGCCAGCGGTGATTGGACCGGGGAGCTGTTTTTT.

CDR3 bases: TGTGCCAGCAGTGGAGGTTCCGGGACGCTACACCCCTACGAGCAGTACTTC. It specifies CASSGGSGTLHPYEQYF. The chain has TRBV2 and TRBJ2-7; either TRBD1 or TRBD2 may supply D (5 bases each). The CDR3 has 17 residues. Germline V gene sequence: CDR1 SNHLY, CDR2 FYNNEI. Trimming removed 4 bases from V and 2 bases from J, with 21 bases in between.

The DNA for the CDR3 is TGTGCCAGTAGTATGTTTGGGTTCGAGCAGTACTTC. It encodes CASSMFGFEQYF. The rearrangement joins TRBV19 to TRBJ2-7; D is uncertain. CDR3 length equals 12 residues. The V end lost 3 bases, the J end lost 6 bases, and 9 bases lay between the germline ends. Germline CDR1 is LNHDA and CDR2 is SQIVND (reference sequence).

This clonotype has at least ten counts. This rearrangement joins TRBV28 to TRBJ1-5, with 7 bases lining up with TRBD1. V lost 9 bases and J lost 0; bases outside the gene matches: 17. Germline lookup yields CDR1 MDHEN and CDR2 SYDVKM. This CDR3 is 18 amino acids long. CDR3: CARSQGDPPLCSNQPQHF. The CDR3 DNA reads as TGTGCCAGATCCCAGGGGGATCCTCCACTGTGTAGCAATCAGCCCCAGCATTTT.

This clonotype was seen ten or more times. The chain joins TRBV2 to TRBJ1-2; no reliable D call. CDR1 SNHLY and CDR2 FYNNEI come from the germline V gene. This CDR3 is built from 11 residues. The V and J ends lost 3 bases and 8 bases respectively, with 7 bases between them. CDR3 sequence reads: CASSDLGGYTF. The CDR3 DNA reads as TGTGCCAGCAGTGATCTTGGAGGCTACACCTTC.

This clonotype was counted many times. V is TRBV12-3 or TRBV12-4 and J is TRBJ1-2, with D possibly TRBD1 on 5 matching bases. The CDR3 is made up of 15 amino acids. The V and J ends lost 1 base and 3 bases respectively, with 12 bases between them. CDR3 sequence: CASSLEVGVYYGYTF. The CDR3, as DNA: TGTGCCAGCAGTTTAGAAGTAGGGGTTTACTATGGCTACACCTTC.

This clonotype was picked up many times. The gene calls are TRBV30 and TRBJ1-2, with D uncertain. Trimming left V 5 bases short and J 7 bases short, with 11 bases between. Germline V lookup: CDR1 GTSNPN, CDR2 SVGIG (reference sequence). The CDR3 consists of 11 residues. CDR3 protein: CAWGRAAGYTF. CDR3 DNA sequence: TGTGCCTGGGGTCGGGCGGCTGGCTACACCTTC.

The V call is TRBV30, the J call TRBJ2-1, with 7 positions matching TRBD2. CDR1 is GTSNPN and CDR2 is SVGIG in the germline V gene (reference sequence). Trimming took 0 bases from V and 4 from J; bases not matched to a gene: 6. The length of the CDR3 is 15 residues. CDR3 in DNA: TGTGCCTGGAGTGTAGACGGGGGGACGTACAATGAGCAGTTCTTC. Protein: CAWSVDGGTYNEQFF.

This clonotype was detected ten times or more. The chain uses TRBV2 and TRBJ2-7; D remains ambiguous. From germline, CDR1 is SNHLY and CDR2 FYNNEI. V lost 7 bases, J lost 4 bases, and 11 bases lay in between. The CDR3 consists of 12 residues. The CDR3 loop reads CASTLLDYEQYF. In DNA, the CDR3 is TGTGCCAGCACCTTACTTGATTACGAGCAGTACTTC.